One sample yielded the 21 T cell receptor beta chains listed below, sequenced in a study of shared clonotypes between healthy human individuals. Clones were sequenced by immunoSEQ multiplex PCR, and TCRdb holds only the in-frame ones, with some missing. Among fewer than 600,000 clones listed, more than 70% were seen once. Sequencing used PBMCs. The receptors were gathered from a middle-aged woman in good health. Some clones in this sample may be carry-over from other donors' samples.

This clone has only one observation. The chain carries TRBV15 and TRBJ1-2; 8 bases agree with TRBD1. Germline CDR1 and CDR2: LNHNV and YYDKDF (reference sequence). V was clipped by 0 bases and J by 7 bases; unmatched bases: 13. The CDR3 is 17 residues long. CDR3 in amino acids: CATSRDLGAGGEVGYTF. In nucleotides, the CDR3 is TGTGCCACCAGCAGAGATCTAGGGGCAGGGGGCGAGGTTGGCTACACCTTC.

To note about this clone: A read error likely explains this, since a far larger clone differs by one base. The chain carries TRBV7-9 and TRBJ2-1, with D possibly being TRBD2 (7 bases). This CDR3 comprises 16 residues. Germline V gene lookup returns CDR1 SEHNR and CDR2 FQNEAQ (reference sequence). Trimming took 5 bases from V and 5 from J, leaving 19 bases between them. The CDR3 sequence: CASSTRHGGLNNEQFF. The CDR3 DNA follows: TGTGCCAGCAGCACTAGACACGGGGGGCTCAACAATGAGCAGTTCTTC.

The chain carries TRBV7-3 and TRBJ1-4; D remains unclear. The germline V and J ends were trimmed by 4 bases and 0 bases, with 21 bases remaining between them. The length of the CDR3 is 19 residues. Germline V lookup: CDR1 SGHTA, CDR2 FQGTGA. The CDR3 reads CASSSTRTEKLATNEKLFF. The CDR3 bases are TGTGCCAGCAGCTCAACGCGCACAGAAAAACTCGCAACTAATGAAAAACTGTTTTTT. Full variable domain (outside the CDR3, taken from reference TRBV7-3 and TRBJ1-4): GAGVSQTPSNKVTEKGKYVELRCDPISGHTALYWYRQSLGQGPEFLIYFQGTGAADDSGLPNDRFFAVRPEGSVSTLKIQRTERGDSAVYLCASSSTRTEKLATNEKLFFGSGTQLSVL.

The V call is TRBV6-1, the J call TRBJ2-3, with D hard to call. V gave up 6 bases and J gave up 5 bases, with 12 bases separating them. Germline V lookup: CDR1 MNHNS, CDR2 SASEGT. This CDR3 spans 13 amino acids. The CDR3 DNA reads TGTGCCAGCAGGAGGAGTGAAGTAGATACGCAGTATTTT. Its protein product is CASRRSEVDTQYF.

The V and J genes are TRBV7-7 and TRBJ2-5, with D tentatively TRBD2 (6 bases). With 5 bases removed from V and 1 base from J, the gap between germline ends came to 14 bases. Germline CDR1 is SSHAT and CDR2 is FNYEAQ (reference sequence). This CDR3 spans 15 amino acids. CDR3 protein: CASSPGVGIQETQYF. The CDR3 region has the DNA TGTGCCAGCAGCCCGGGGGTAGGGATCCAAGAGACCCAGTACTTC.

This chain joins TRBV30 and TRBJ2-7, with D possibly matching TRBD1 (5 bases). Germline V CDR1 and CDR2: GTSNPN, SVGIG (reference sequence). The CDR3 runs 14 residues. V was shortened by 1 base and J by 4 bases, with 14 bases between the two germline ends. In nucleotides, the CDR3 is TGTGCCTGGAGTGCCCCACCATACAGGTACGAGCAGTACTTC. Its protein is CAWSAPPYRYEQYF.

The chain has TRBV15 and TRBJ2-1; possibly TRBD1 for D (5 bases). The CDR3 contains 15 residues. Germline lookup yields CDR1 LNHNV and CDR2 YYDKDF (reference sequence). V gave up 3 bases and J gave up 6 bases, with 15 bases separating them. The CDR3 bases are TGTGCCACCAGCAGTTGGTCAGGGATCGGCAATGAGCAGTTCTTC. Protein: CATSSWSGIGNEQFF.

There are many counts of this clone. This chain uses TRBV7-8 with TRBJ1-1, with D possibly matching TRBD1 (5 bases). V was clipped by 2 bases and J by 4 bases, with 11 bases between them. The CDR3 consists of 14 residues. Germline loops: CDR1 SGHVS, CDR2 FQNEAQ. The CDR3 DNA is TGTGCCAGCAGCTTACAGGGAGGTATCACTGAAGCTTTCTTT. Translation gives CASSLQGGITEAFF.

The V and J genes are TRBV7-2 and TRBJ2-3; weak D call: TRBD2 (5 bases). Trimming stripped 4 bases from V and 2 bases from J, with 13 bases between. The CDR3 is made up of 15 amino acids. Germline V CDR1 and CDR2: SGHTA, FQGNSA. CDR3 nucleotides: TGTGCCAGCAGCTCGGCGGGTCCTTACACAGATACGCAGTATTTT. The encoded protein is CASSSAGPYTDTQYF.

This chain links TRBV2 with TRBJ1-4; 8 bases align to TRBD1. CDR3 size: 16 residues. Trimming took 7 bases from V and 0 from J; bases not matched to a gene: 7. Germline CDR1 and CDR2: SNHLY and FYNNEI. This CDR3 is CASNLQGGATNEKLFF. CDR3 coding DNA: TGTGCCAGCAATCTACAGGGGGGAGCAACTAATGAAAAACTGTTTTTT.

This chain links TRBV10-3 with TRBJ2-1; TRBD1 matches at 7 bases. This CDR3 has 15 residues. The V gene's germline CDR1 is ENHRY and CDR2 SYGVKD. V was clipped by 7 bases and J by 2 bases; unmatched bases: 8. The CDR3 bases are TGTGCCATCAAGGGCCAGGGACAGACCTACAATGAGCAGTTCTTC. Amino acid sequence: CAIKGQGQTYNEQFF.

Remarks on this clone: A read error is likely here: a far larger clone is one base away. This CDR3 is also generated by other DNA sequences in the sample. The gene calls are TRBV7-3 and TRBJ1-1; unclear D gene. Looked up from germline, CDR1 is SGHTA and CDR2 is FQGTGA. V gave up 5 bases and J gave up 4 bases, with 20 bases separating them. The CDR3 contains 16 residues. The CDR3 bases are TGTGCCAGCAGCCCATCTCCGACTGCGGCGAGCACTGAAGCTTTCTTT. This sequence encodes CASSPSPTAASTEAFF.

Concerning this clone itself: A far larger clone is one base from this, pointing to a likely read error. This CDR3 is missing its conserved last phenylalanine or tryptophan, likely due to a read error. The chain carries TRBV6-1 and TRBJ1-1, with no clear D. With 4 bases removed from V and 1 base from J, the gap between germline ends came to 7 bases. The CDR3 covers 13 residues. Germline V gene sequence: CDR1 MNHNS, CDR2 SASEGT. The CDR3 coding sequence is TGTGCCAGCAGTGCCCGGGAGAACACTGAAGCTTTCTCT. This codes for CASSARENTEAFS.

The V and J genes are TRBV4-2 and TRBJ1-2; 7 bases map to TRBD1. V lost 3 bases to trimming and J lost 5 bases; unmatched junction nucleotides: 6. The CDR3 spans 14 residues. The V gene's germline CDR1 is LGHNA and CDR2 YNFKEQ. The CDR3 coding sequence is TGTGCCAGCAGCCACATAACAGGGGAGTATGGCTACACCTTC. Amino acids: CASSHITGEYGYTF.

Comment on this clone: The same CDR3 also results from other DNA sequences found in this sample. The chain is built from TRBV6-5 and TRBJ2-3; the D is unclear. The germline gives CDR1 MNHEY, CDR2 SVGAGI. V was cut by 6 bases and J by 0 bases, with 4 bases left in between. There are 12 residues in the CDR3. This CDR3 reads CASSGSTDTQYF. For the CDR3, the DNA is TGTGCCAGCAGCGGTAGCACAGATACGCAGTATTTT.

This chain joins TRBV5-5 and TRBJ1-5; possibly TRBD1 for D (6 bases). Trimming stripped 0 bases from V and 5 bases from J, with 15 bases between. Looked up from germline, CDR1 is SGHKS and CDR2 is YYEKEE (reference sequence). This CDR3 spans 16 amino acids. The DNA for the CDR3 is TGTGCCAGCAGCTTGGTCCCCATAAGGGGGGATCAGCCCCAGCATTTT. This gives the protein CASSLVPIRGDQPQHF.

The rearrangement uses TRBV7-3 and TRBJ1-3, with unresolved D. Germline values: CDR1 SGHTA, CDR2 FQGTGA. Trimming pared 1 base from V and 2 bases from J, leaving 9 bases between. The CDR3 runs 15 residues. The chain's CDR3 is CASSLRGTPGNTIYF. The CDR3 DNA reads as TGTGCCAGCAGCTTAAGGGGAACTCCTGGAAACACCATATATTTT.

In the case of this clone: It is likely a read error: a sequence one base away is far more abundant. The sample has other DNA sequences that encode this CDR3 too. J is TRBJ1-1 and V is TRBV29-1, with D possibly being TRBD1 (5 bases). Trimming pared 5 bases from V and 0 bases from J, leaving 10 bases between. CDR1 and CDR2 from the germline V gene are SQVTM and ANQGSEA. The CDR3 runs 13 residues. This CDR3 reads CSVSRDLNTEAFF. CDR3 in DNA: TGCAGCGTTAGTAGGGACTTGAACACTGAAGCTTTCTTT. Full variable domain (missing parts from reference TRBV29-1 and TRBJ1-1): SAVISQKPSRDICQRGTSLTIQCQVDSQVTMMFWYRQQPGQSLTLIATANQGSEATYESGFVIDKFPISRPNLTFSTLTVSNMSPEDSSIYLCSVSRDLNTEAFFGQGTRLTVV.

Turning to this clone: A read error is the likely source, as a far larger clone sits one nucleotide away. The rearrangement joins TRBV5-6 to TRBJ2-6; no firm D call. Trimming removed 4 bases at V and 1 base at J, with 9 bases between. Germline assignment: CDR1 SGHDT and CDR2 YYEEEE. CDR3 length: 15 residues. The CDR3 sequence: CASSPERSGANVLTF. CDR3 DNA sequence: TGTGCCAGCAGCCCGGAACGGTCTGGGGCCAACGTCCTGACTTTC.

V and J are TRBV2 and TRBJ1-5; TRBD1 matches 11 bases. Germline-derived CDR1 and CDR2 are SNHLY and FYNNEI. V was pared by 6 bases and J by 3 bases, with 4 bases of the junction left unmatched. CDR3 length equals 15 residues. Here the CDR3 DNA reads TGTGCCAGCAGCGGACAGGGGGCGTACAATCAGCCCCAGCATTTT. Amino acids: CASSGQGAYNQPQHF.

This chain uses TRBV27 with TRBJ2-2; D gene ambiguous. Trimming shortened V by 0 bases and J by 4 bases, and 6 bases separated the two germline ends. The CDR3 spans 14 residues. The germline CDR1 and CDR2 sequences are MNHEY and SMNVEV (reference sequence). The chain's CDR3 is CASSLSDLTGELFF. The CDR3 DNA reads TGTGCCAGCAGTTTATCGGACCTCACCGGGGAGCTGTTTTTT.